Following are 17 T cell receptor beta chains from one sample sequenced in a study of blood T cell repertoires in COVID-19. Using immunoSEQ multiplex PCR, the repertoire was profiled, and TCRdb retains in-frame clones only, with some absent. The table has roughly 320,000 clones, over 75% seen once; the top ten hold just over 7%. Sequencing used peripheral blood. The receptor set was obtained from a human donor in a cohort sampled during active COVID-19.

This chain links TRBV30 with TRBJ2-1, with 11 bases matching TRBD2. The CDR3 runs to 15 residues. Germline CDR1 and CDR2: GTSNPN and SVGIG (reference sequence). Trimming removed 0 bases from V and 6 bases from J; junction bases left unmatched: 4. The CDR3 sequence: CAWSVGLAGSNEQFF. The CDR3 region has the DNA TGTGCCTGGAGTGTAGGACTAGCGGGTTCCAATGAGCAGTTCTTC.

This chain connects TRBV12-5 to TRBJ1-2; 8 nucleotides match TRBD1. CDR1 is LGHNT and CDR2 is FRNRAP in the germline V gene. This CDR3 contains 14 residues. The junction had 7 bases not matched to a gene; V was cut back by 6 bases and J by 4 bases. As DNA, the CDR3 is TGTGCTAGTGGCGACAGGGGTGGTATCTATGGCTACACCTTC. Amino acids: CASGDRGGIYGYTF.

The rearrangement joins TRBV7-9 to TRBJ2-2; D gene unclear. Trimming removed 5 bases from V and 0 bases from J, with 7 bases in between. CDR3 length: 14 amino acids. The germline CDR1 and CDR2 sequences are SEHNR and FQNEAQ (reference sequence). The CDR3 protein is CASSKHANTGELFF. Written as DNA, the CDR3 is TGTGCCAGCAGCAAACACGCGAACACCGGGGAGCTGTTTTTT.

V usage is TRBV7-9 and J usage is TRBJ2-7; D remains ambiguous. Trimming stripped 3 bases from V and 2 bases from J, with 8 bases between. This CDR3 has 13 residues. Germline lookup yields CDR1 SEHNR and CDR2 FQNEAQ (reference sequence). This CDR3 is CASSFPGTYEQYF. CDR3 sequence (DNA): TGTGCCAGCAGCTTCCCAGGAACCTACGAGCAGTACTTC.

The sample holds one count of this clone. The chain joins TRBV12-3 or TRBV12-4 to TRBJ1-4; a possible D gene is TRBD1 (5 bases). This CDR3 has 12 residues. V was shortened by 3 bases and J by 8 bases, with 7 bases between the two germline ends. The CDR3 nucleotides are TGTGCCAGCAGTTTGGGGGGAGAAAAACTGTTTTTT. Protein sequence: CASSLGGEKLFF.

In the case of this clone: The identical CDR3 is also encoded by other nucleotide sequences in the sample. The chain recombines TRBV30 with TRBJ1-5; D gene uncertain. From germline, CDR1 is GTSNPN and CDR2 SVGIG (reference sequence). The CDR3 loop spans 13 amino acids. V lost 0 bases to trimming and J lost 5 bases, with 8 bases between them. The CDR3 protein is CAWSVRSDQPQHF. CDR3 coding DNA: TGTGCCTGGAGTGTACGGAGCGATCAGCCCCAGCATTTT.

With respect to this clone: The sample contains more than one DNA sequence encoding this CDR3. J is TRBJ2-3 and V is TRBV12-3 or TRBV12-4, with unresolved D. CDR3 size: 13 residues. V was trimmed by 3 bases and J by 0 bases, leaving 4 bases between them. The CDR3 is CASSLRSTDTQYF. The CDR3 DNA is TGTGCCAGCAGTTTGCGGAGCACAGATACGCAGTATTTT.

The J gene is TRBJ1-1, the V gene TRBV6-1; maybe TRBD1 (5 bases). This CDR3 spans 17 amino acids. V lost 1 base to trimming and J lost 4 bases, with 19 bases between them. Germline V gene lookup returns CDR1 MNHNS and CDR2 SASEGT. The CDR3 sequence: CASSEVGWGTGGTEAFF. In DNA form, the CDR3 reads TGTGCCAGCAGTGAAGTAGGTTGGGGTACGGGGGGCACTGAAGCTTTCTTT.

This clone has a count of ten or more. The V and J genes are TRBV19 and TRBJ1-5, with a tentative D call TRBD1 (5 bases). CDR3 size: 15 residues. CDR1 and CDR2 (germline): LNHDA, SQIVND (reference sequence). Trimming removed 0 bases at V and 7 bases at J, with 13 bases between. CDR3 amino acids: CASSIDTGEQQPQHF. CDR3 coding DNA: TGTGCCAGTAGTATAGATACGGGGGAACAACAGCCCCAGCATTTT.

The rearrangement joins TRBV11-2 to TRBJ2-2; a weak D match, TRBD1 (7 bases). The V gene lost 4 bases and the J gene lost 7 bases, with 16 bases spanning the gap. In germline, CDR1 is SGHAT, CDR2 FQNNGV. The CDR3 runs to 15 residues. CDR3 bases: TGTGCCAGCAGCTCCCGGGGGACAGCGGGCGGGGAGCTGTTTTTT. As protein: CASSSRGTAGGELFF.

The rearrangement joins TRBV4-2 to TRBJ2-7; no reliable D call. This CDR3 has 13 residues. Per the germline V gene, CDR1 is LGHNA and CDR2 is YNFKEQ. The ends were cut back, 1 base at V and 1 base at J, with 5 bases in the middle. The CDR3 region is CASSQGGSYEQYF. The DNA of the CDR3 is TGTGCCAGCAGCCAAGGAGGTTCCTACGAGCAGTACTTC.

The sample holds one count of this clone. The rearrangement links TRBV19 to TRBJ1-1; the D is unclear. The CDR3 length is 15 residues. Trimming shortened V by 0 bases and J by 3 bases, and 11 bases separated the two germline ends. CDR1 is LNHDA, CDR2 SQIVND, per germline (reference sequence). CDR3 nucleotides: TGTGCCAGTAGTATAGAGAGAAGTTTATACACTGAAGCTTTCTTT. Translation: CASSIERSLYTEAFF.

This clone was found once. This chain links TRBV29-1 with TRBJ1-4; D not resolved. CDR1 and CDR2 (germline): SQVTM, ANQGSEA. Deletions cut 0 bases from V and 10 bases from J, with 15 bases between. The CDR3 contains 14 residues. CDR3 DNA sequence: TGCAGCGTTGAAGATCTTTCAGTGCGCGGAAAACTGTTTTTT. Its translation: CSVEDLSVRGKLFF.

This clone has a single count. The chain links TRBV5-6 to TRBJ2-5; 9 nucleotides agree with TRBD1. The trim removed 3 bases at V and 4 bases at J, leaving 4 bases unmatched. The germline V gene encodes CDR1 SGHDT and CDR2 YYEEEE. The CDR3 covers 14 residues. CDR3 protein: CASSWTGEGETQYF. The CDR3 region has the DNA TGTGCCAGCAGCTGGACAGGGGAGGGAGAGACCCAGTACTTC.

V is TRBV5-8 and J is TRBJ2-5, with TRBD2 matching 10 bases. CDR3 size: 17 residues. J lost 3 bases, V lost 0 bases, and 8 bases had no gene match. Germline-derived CDR1 and CDR2 are SGHTS and YDEGEE. The CDR3: CASSLGDTTSGEETQYF. The CDR3 nucleotides read TGTGCCAGCAGCTTGGGGGATACAACTAGCGGGGAAGAGACCCAGTACTTC.

V is TRBV9 and J is TRBJ2-7, with 13 bases identical to TRBD2. This CDR3 has 15 residues. The germline gives CDR1 SGDLS, CDR2 YYNGEE. V lost 4 bases to trimming and J lost 3 bases; unmatched junction nucleotides: 4. The CDR3 DNA reads as TGTGCCAGCAGCCAGGGACTAGCGGGGTTCTACGAGCAGTACTTC. It translates to CASSQGLAGFYEQYF.

The chain has TRBV3-1 (or the pseudogene TRBV3-2) and TRBJ1-3; no reliable D call. The CDR3 is made up of 12 amino acids. Germline values: CDR1 LGHDT, CDR2 YNNKEL (reference sequence). V was cut by 2 bases and J by 7 bases, with 6 bases left in between. The CDR3 region has the DNA TGTGCCAGCAGCCAATCTCGGAACACCATATATTTT. Encoded protein: CASSQSRNTIYF.